Presented here are 23 T cell receptor beta chains from one specimen sequenced in a study of shared clonotypes between healthy human individuals. Method: immunoSEQ multiplex PCR; TCRdb's copy keeps in-frame clones and lacks some. The sample has millions of clones, approximately 93% seen once. Sequenced: naive CD4+ T cells from PBMCs. Subset here: CD45RA+ positively selected. Every receptor here comes from a man between 18 and 35 years old in good health. Some clones in this sample may be carry-over from other donors' samples.

The chain employs TRBV19 and TRBJ2-7, with 9 bases fitting TRBD2. V shed 5 bases, J shed 6 bases, and the junction held 8 bases outside the gene matches. Germline loops: CDR1 LNHDA, CDR2 SQIVND (reference sequence). CDR3 length: 14 residues. Here the CDR3 reads CASSRREGNSEQYF. The CDR3 DNA reads as TGTGCCAGTAGTCGGCGGGAGGGAAATTCCGAGCAGTACTTC.

On this clone itself: A junction boundary mismatches the germline segment, possibly from a read error. This CDR3 is also generated by other DNA sequences in the sample. The chain has TRBV30 and TRBJ1-1; D is ambiguous. The CDR3 spans 13 residues. Per germline, CDR1 GTSNPN and CDR2 SVGIG (reference sequence). CDR3 DNA sequence: TGTGCCTGGAGTGTACAGATGAATACTGAAGCTTTCTTT. It codes for CAWSVQMNTEAFF.

The CDR3 loop reads CASSPLRGTQGTDTQYF. The CDR3, as DNA: TGTGCCAGCAGCCCCCTCCGTGGGACTCAGGGCACAGATACGCAGTATTTT. This chain uses TRBV7-9 with TRBJ2-3; perhaps TRBD2 as D (6 bases). Trimming shortened V by 5 bases and J by 1 base, and 19 bases separated the two germline ends. The CDR3 covers 17 residues. CDR1 and CDR2 from the germline V gene are SEHNR and FQNEAQ (reference sequence). The full variable domain, rest sourced from reference TRBV7-9 and TRBJ2-3, is DTGVSQNPRHKITKRGQNVTFRCDPISEHNRLYWYRQTLGQGPEFLTYFQNEAQLEKSRLLSDRFSAERPKGSFSTLEIQRTEQGDSAMYLCASSPLRGTQGTDTQYFGPGTRLTVL.

The gene calls are TRBV7-2 and TRBJ1-4; D gene ambiguous. V was pared by 4 bases and J by 0 bases, with 9 bases between. Germline lookup yields CDR1 SGHTA and CDR2 FQGNSA. CDR3 size: 15 residues. The CDR3 region is CASSSEVATNEKLFF. In DNA, the CDR3 is TGTGCCAGCAGCTCCGAAGTTGCAACTAATGAAAAACTGTTTTTT.

This clone appeared once. This chain connects TRBV10-2 to TRBJ2-7; D is ambiguous. CDR1 WSHSY and CDR2 SAAADI come from the germline V gene. The CDR3 consists of 14 residues. The V gene lost 7 bases and the J gene lost 0 bases, with 13 bases spanning the gap. The DNA for the CDR3 is TGCGCCAGCAACGAGAGAGGTCACTCCTACGAGCAGTACTTC. It yields the protein CASNERGHSYEQYF.

This chain links TRBV25-1 with TRBJ1-2; no clear D gene. V shed 3 bases and J shed 4 bases, with 12 bases lying between them. The CDR3 has 14 residues. Germline CDR1 is MGHDK and CDR2 is SYGVNS. This chain's CDR3 is CASSEQQPPYGYTF. The CDR3 nucleotides are TGTGCCAGCAGTGAGCAACAGCCCCCCTATGGCTACACCTTC.

The chain recombines TRBV5-1 with TRBJ1-1; 9 positions agree with TRBD1. Germline values: CDR1 SGHRS, CDR2 YFSETQ. The CDR3 runs to 12 residues. V gave up 4 bases and J gave up 8 bases; unmatched junction bases: 3. The CDR3 nucleotides are TGCGCCAGCAGCGTGGGGACAGGGGAAGCTTTCTTT. Translation: CASSVGTGEAFF.

The chain combines TRBV30 with TRBJ1-6; D uncertain. Trimming left V 0 bases short and J 8 bases short, with 11 bases between. Germline assignment: CDR1 GTSNPN and CDR2 SVGIG (reference sequence). The CDR3 is 14 residues long. The CDR3 sequence is CAWSVTFLDSPLHF. CDR3 sequence (DNA): TGTGCCTGGAGTGTTACATTTTTAGATTCACCCCTCCACTTT.

This clone was found once. The sample carries other DNA sequences with the same CDR3. The chain links TRBV7-3 to TRBJ2-3; D is ambiguous. V lost 0 bases and J lost 0, with 4 bases in between. CDR3 size: 14 residues. Per the germline V gene, CDR1 is SGHTA and CDR2 is FQGTGA. CDR3 loop: CASSLTGSTDTQYF. The CDR3 DNA follows: TGTGCCAGCAGCTTAACGGGGAGCACAGATACGCAGTATTTT.

The V gene is TRBV19, the J gene TRBJ2-3; 7 positions match TRBD1. The CDR3 covers 17 residues. With 6 bases clipped from V and 1 base from J, the junction kept 13 bases outside the gene matches. CDR1 and CDR2 (germline): LNHDA, SQIVND (reference sequence). The CDR3 DNA sequence: TGTGCCAGTAGGAACAGGGGTATACCTAGTGGCACAGATACGCAGTATTTT. Amino acid sequence: CASRNRGIPSGTDTQYF.

This chain connects TRBV6-5 to TRBJ2-7; TRBD1 matches at 10 bases. Germline V gene data show CDR1 as MNHEY and CDR2 as SVGAGI. J was trimmed by 3 bases and V by 5 bases; bases with no gene match: 1. The CDR3 contains 13 residues. CDR3 in amino acids: CASSDRGHYEQYF. DNA of the CDR3: TGTGCCAGCAGTGACAGGGGGCACTACGAGCAGTACTTC.

The chain is built from TRBV28 and TRBJ2-5; a possible D gene is TRBD2 (5 bases). Trimming took 3 bases from V and 7 from J, leaving 9 bases between them. CDR1 and CDR2 (germline): MDHEN, SYDVKM. This CDR3 region has 12 residues. The CDR3 reads CASSFPTTTQYF. In nucleotides, the CDR3 is TGTGCCAGCAGTTTCCCGACTACGACCCAGTACTTC.

The gene calls are TRBV19 and TRBJ2-1; TRBD1 matches at 9 bases. The germline V gene encodes CDR1 LNHDA and CDR2 SQIVND (reference sequence). The V gene end was trimmed by 8 bases and the J gene end by 3 bases; junction bases not matched to a gene: 8. CDR3 length: 15 amino acids. CDR3 sequence (DNA): TGTGCCAGTTCTCTTGGACAGGGGCACTACAATGAGCAGTTCTTC. Translation gives CASSLGQGHYNEQFF. The full variable domain, its missing parts supplied by reference TRBV19 and TRBJ2-1, is DGGITQSPKYLFRKEGQNVTLSCEQNLNHDAMYWYRQDPGQGLRLIYYSQIVNDFQKGDIAEGYSVSREKKESFPLTVTSAQKNPTAFYLCASSLGQGHYNEQFFGPGTRLTVL.

V gene TRBV29-1 combines with J gene TRBJ2-3, with D unresolved. Between the trimmed V and J ends, which lost 3 bases and 6 bases, there was a span of 19 bases. The germline V gene has CDR1 SQVTM and CDR2 ANQGSEA. The CDR3 spans 15 residues. The CDR3 sequence: CSVELRVYPLDTQYF. CDR3 bases: TGCAGCGTTGAGTTACGGGTTTATCCATTGGATACGCAGTATTTT.

V is TRBV11-2 and J is TRBJ2-1; D gene uncertain. With 2 bases removed from V and 2 bases from J, the gap between germline ends came to 10 bases. The CDR3 has 15 amino acids. CDR1 and CDR2 (germline): SGHAT, FQNNGV. The CDR3 nucleotides are TGTGCCAGCAGCTTATTCTCGGCCGCCTACAATGAGCAGTTCTTC. Amino acid sequence: CASSLFSAAYNEQFF.

The rearrangement uses TRBV19 and TRBJ1-2; 9 bases fit TRBD1. V gave up 6 bases and J gave up 8 bases; unmatched junction bases: 7. This CDR3 spans 13 amino acids. The germline V gene encodes CDR1 LNHDA and CDR2 SQIVND (reference sequence). In DNA form, the CDR3 reads TGTGCCAGTAGGGGACAGGGTTTGATGGGCTACACCTTC. Encoded protein: CASRGQGLMGYTF.

The chain couples TRBV30 to TRBJ1-3, with 8 nucleotides matching TRBD1. Trimming took 7 bases from V and 6 from J; bases not matched to a gene: 5. This CDR3 has 12 residues. CDR1 and CDR2 from the germline V gene are GTSNPN and SVGIG (reference sequence). This CDR3 is CALHRGTNTIYF. The CDR3 coding sequence is TGTGCCTTGCACAGGGGGACAAACACCATATATTTT. Variable domain in full (rest from reference TRBV30 and TRBJ1-3): SQTIHQWPATLVQPVGSPLSLECTVEGTSNPNLYWYRQAAGRGLQLLFYSVGIGQISSEVPQNLSASRPQDRQFILSSKKLLLSDSGFYLCALHRGTNTIYFGEGSWLTVV.

The chain links TRBV28 to TRBJ2-5; 7 bases fit TRBD2. The CDR3 runs 15 residues. Germline V gene lookup returns CDR1 MDHEN and CDR2 SYDVKM. Germline trimming cut 8 bases from V and 1 base from J; bases unmatched to any gene: 10. The CDR3 coding sequence is TGTGCCAGCGTAGGGGCGGGAGTGGGCCAAGAGACCCAGTACTTC. Translating gives CASVGAGVGQETQYF. The complete variable domain, with remaining parts taken from reference TRBV28 and TRBJ2-5, reads DVKVTQSSRYLVKRTGEKVFLECVQDMDHENMFWYRQDPGLGLRLIYFSYDVKMKEKGDIPEGYSVSREKKERFSLILESASTNQTSMYLCASVGAGVGQETQYFGPGTRLLVL.

This clone was detected a few times. This sample also contains other DNA sequences that code for the same CDR3. The rearrangement uses TRBV14 and TRBJ2-7; D remains unclear. V dropped 4 bases and J dropped 3 bases, with 4 bases sitting between them. Germline V gene data show CDR1 as SGHDN and CDR2 as FVKESK. CDR3 length equals 11 residues. This CDR3 is CASSLGYEQYF. The DNA of the CDR3 is TGTGCCAGCAGCCTCGGCTACGAGCAGTACTTC.

The V call is TRBV2, the J call TRBJ1-5, with 10 nucleotides matching TRBD1. V dropped 4 bases and J dropped 3; count of bases not matched to a gene: 9. The germline CDR1 and CDR2 sequences are SNHLY and FYNNEI. The CDR3 spans 17 residues. The CDR3 protein is CASSALPDRGYNQPQHF. The CDR3 region has the DNA TGTGCCAGCAGTGCCCTCCCGGACAGGGGGTACAATCAGCCCCAGCATTTT.

The chain recombines TRBV7-3 with TRBJ2-1; no clear D. There are 15 residues in the CDR3. Germline V lookup: CDR1 SGHTA, CDR2 FQGTGA. V lost 0 bases and J lost 5, with 11 bases in between. Here the CDR3 DNA reads TGTGCCAGCAGCTTAACGGCGGCAGCCGACAATGAGCAGTTCTTC. Translation: CASSLTAAADNEQFF.

The J gene is TRBJ1-1, the V gene TRBV5-1; D is unclear. This CDR3 has 13 residues. Germline CDR1 reads SGHRS; CDR2 reads YFSETQ. V was pared by 4 bases and J by 6 bases, with 13 bases between. CDR3 loop: CASSTGMRAEAFF. CDR3 in DNA: TGCGCCAGCAGCACCGGAATGCGGGCTGAAGCTTTCTTT.

The chain has TRBV6-1 and TRBJ1-2, with 7 bases matching TRBD1. Per germline, CDR1 MNHNS and CDR2 SASEGT. The CDR3 has 15 residues. The junction had 9 bases not matched to a gene; V was cut back by 4 bases and J by 4 bases. The CDR3 here is CASSADREKPYGYTF. Here the CDR3 DNA reads TGTGCCAGCAGTGCTGACAGGGAAAAACCCTATGGCTACACCTTC.